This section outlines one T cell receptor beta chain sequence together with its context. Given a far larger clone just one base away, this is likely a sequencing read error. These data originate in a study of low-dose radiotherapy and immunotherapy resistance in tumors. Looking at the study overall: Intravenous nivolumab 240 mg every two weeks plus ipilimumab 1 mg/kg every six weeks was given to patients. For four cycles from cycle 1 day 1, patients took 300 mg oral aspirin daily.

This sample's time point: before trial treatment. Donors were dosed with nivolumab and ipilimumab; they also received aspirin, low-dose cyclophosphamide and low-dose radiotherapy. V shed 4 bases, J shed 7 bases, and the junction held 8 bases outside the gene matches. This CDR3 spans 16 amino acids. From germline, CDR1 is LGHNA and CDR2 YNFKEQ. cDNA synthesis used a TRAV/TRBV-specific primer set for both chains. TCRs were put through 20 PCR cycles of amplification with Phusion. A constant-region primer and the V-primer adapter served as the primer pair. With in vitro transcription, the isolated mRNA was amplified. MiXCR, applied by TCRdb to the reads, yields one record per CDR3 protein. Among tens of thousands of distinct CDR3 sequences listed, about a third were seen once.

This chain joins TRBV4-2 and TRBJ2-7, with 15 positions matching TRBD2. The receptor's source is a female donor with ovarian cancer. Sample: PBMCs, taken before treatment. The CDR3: CASSPRGLAGGNEQYF. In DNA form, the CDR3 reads TGTGCCAGCAGCCCTCGGGGACTAGCGGGGGGCAATGAGCAGTACTTC.